These 13 T cell receptor beta chains originate from one sample sequenced in a study of T-cell reconstitution after alpha-beta-depleted transplantation in children. Unique molecular identifiers were incorporated when the TCRbeta library was constructed. MiXCR was run by TCRdb on the PCR reads, yielding one entry per CDR3 protein. This sample has about 980,000 distinct CDR3 sequences, with about 30% found just once. The sequenced sample was PBMCs, mostly from graft donor cells, obtained 360 days after TCRalphabeta/CD19-depleted stem cell transplant. These receptors were collected from a boy under two years old who had a stem cell transplant for SCID, so the T cells may come from the graft donor.

This clonotype was detected only a few times. This rearrangement joins TRBV6-1 to TRBJ2-3; D is perhaps TRBD2 (6 bases). The CDR3 spans 16 residues. CDR1 is MNHNS, CDR2 SASEGT, per germline. Trimming shortened V by 6 bases and J by 3 bases, and 19 bases separated the two germline ends. The CDR3 sequence is CASRPRGGVTTDTQYF. The CDR3 DNA follows: TGTGCCAGCAGGCCTCGGGGCGGGGTGACTACAGATACGCAGTATTTT.

The chain is built from TRBV6-5 and TRBJ2-7; 8 nucleotides agree with TRBD2. The CDR3 contains 15 residues. The trim removed 2 bases at V and 1 base at J, leaving 4 bases unmatched. The germline CDR1 and CDR2 sequences are MNHEY and SVGAGI. The CDR3, as DNA: TGTGCCAGCAGTTACGTCGCTAGCGGGTCCTACGAGCAGTACTTC. It translates to CASSYVASGSYEQYF.

The V call is TRBV5-1, the J call TRBJ2-7, with D perhaps TRBD1 (6 bases). V lost 4 bases to trimming and J lost 6 bases, with 14 bases between them. Germline CDR1 reads SGHRS; CDR2 reads YFSETQ. The CDR3 sequence is 13 residues long. CDR3 nucleotides: TGCGCCAGCAGCCTTTACCTACAGGGCGAGCAGTACTTC. This sequence encodes CASSLYLQGEQYF. Full variable domain (rest looked up from reference TRBV5-1 and TRBJ2-7): KAGVTQTPRYLIKTRGQQVTLSCSPISGHRSVSWYQQTPGQGLQFLFEYFSETQRNKGNFPGRFSGRQFSNSRSEMNVSTLELGDSALYLCASSLYLQGEQYFGPGTRLTVT.

This clonotype appeared many times. The chain uses TRBV4-1 and TRBJ2-1; D remains unclear. The germline V gene encodes CDR1 MGHRA and CDR2 YSYEKL. Trimming stripped 1 base from V and 4 bases from J, with 17 bases between. This CDR3 has 17 amino acids. The CDR3 sequence is CASSQVPGSTGYNEQFF. CDR3 nucleotide sequence: TGCGCCAGCAGCCAAGTCCCCGGGTCAACCGGTTACAATGAGCAGTTCTTC.

The chain is built from TRBV5-1 and TRBJ2-2; D is ambiguous. This CDR3 spans 16 amino acids. V lost 3 bases and J lost 0, with 12 bases in between. Germline CDR1 is SGHRS and CDR2 is YFSETQ. Written as DNA, the CDR3 is TGCGCCAGCAGCTCCCCAGGACCCTCGAACACCGGGGAGCTGTTTTTT. Residues: CASSSPGPSNTGELFF. The whole variable domain, remainder taken from reference TRBV5-1 and TRBJ2-2, is KAGVTQTPRYLIKTRGQQVTLSCSPISGHRSVSWYQQTPGQGLQFLFEYFSETQRNKGNFPGRFSGRQFSNSRSEMNVSTLELGDSALYLCASSSPGPSNTGELFFGEGSRLTVL.

The CDR3 DNA sequence: TGTGCCAGCAGTTTATCAGCTGGGGTCGCCAATCAGCCCCAGCATTTT. Encoded protein: CASSLSAGVANQPQHF. The chain links TRBV27 to TRBJ1-5; D not certain. Germline assignment: CDR1 MNHEY and CDR2 SMNVEV (reference sequence). The CDR3 totals 16 residues. Deletions cut 0 bases from V and 3 bases from J, with 12 bases between.

This clonotype was counted only a few times. This chain uses TRBV28 with TRBJ2-7; D is unclear. V gave up 7 bases and J gave up 5 bases, with 12 bases separating them. This CDR3 contains 12 residues. The V gene's germline CDR1 is MDHEN and CDR2 SYDVKM. CDR3 sequence: CASTRRANEQYF. The CDR3 nucleotides read TGTGCCAGCACCCGAAGAGCAAACGAGCAGTACTTC.

The chain carries TRBV7-9 and TRBJ2-7; D may be TRBD1 or TRBD2 (5 bases each). Germline V gives CDR1 SEHNR, CDR2 FQNEAQ (reference sequence). Between the trimmed V and J ends, which lost 4 bases and 2 bases, there was a span of 18 bases. This CDR3 is 16 amino acids long. Here the CDR3 reads CASSWPGREEPYEQYF. In DNA form, the CDR3 reads TGTGCCAGCAGCTGGCCAGGGAGAGAGGAACCCTACGAGCAGTACTTC. The full variable domain, rest sourced from reference TRBV7-9 and TRBJ2-7, is DTGVSQNPRHKITKRGQNVTFRCDPISEHNRLYWYRQTLGQGPEFLTYFQNEAQLEKSRLLSDRFSAERPKGSFSTLEIQRTEQGDSAMYLCASSWPGREEPYEQYFGPGTRLTVT.

The V gene is TRBV30, the J gene TRBJ1-1; perhaps TRBD1 as D (6 bases). The ends were cut back, 5 bases at V and 4 bases at J, with 20 bases in the middle. CDR1 GTSNPN and CDR2 SVGIG come from the germline V gene (reference sequence). The CDR3 spans 15 residues. CDR3 bases: TGTGCCTGGGACGTGGGGGCAGGGTGGTCCACTGAAGCTTTCTTT. It translates to CAWDVGAGWSTEAFF.

This clonotype has a handful of counts. The gene calls are TRBV21-1 and TRBJ2-7. TRBV21-1 is a pseudogene. The length of the CDR3 is 13 residues. The DNA of the CDR3 is TGTGCCAGCAGCCCACGGGTAGCCTACGAGCAGTACTTC. Protein sequence: CASSPRVAYEQYF.

The chain recombines TRBV27 with TRBJ1-3; no definite D call. V lost 3 bases to trimming and J lost 0 bases, with 15 bases between them. CDR1 MNHEY and CDR2 SMNVEV come from the germline V gene (reference sequence). The CDR3 is 17 residues long. In DNA, the CDR3 is TGTGCCAGCAGTTTCCGTTTTAACGACGGCTCTGGAAACACCATATATTTT. Translated, it gives CASSFRFNDGSGNTIYF.

V usage is TRBV6-1 and J usage is TRBJ1-1; D not resolved. Germline CDR1 is MNHNS and CDR2 is SASEGT. The ends were cut back, 6 bases at V and 1 base at J, with 9 bases in the middle. The CDR3 runs 13 residues. In DNA, the CDR3 is TGTGCCAGCAGACCCGAGGGGAACACTGAAGCTTTCTTT. This sequence encodes CASRPEGNTEAFF.

The rearrangement uses TRBV24-1 and TRBJ2-6; D ambiguous. The germline V gene has CDR1 KGHDR and CDR2 SFDVKD. V lost 5 bases to trimming and J lost 0 bases, with 4 bases between them. The CDR3 contains 14 residues. The chain's CDR3 is CATSVDSGANVLTF. The CDR3 DNA sequence: TGTGCCACCAGTGTGGACTCTGGGGCCAACGTCCTGACTTTC.